Each of the 19 T cell receptor beta chains below was sequenced from the same sample in a study of beta chain features in type 1 diabetes. Sequencing targeted expressed TCRB transcripts, as all isolated RNA had been reverse transcribed. Using immunoSEQ multiplex PCR, the repertoire was profiled, and TCRdb retains in-frame clones only, with some absent. The sample includes 300,000 to 400,000 clones, roughly 8.8% of them seen just once. Antigens of these TCRs are unknown. Study-level findings and limits: When Type 1 diabetes patients were examined, their TCRB CDR3s proved moderately but significantly shorter in all four CD4+ subsets.

Sequenced sample: central memory CD4+ T cells from blood. The receptors derive from a man younger than 40 with type 1 diabetes.

This clone was detected only a few times. The CDR3 loop is CASRIRDRPYNEQFF. The CDR3 region has the DNA TGTGCCAGCAGGATCCGGGACAGACCCTACAATGAGCAGTTCTTC. The chain combines TRBV5-8 with TRBJ2-1; TRBD1 aligns across 7 bases. From germline, CDR1 is SGHTS and CDR2 YDEGEE. The CDR3 loop spans 15 amino acids. V lost 5 bases, J lost 2 bases, and 7 bases stayed unmatched. The full variable domain, completed using reference TRBV5-8 and TRBJ2-1, is EAGVTQSPTHLIKTRGQQATLRCSPISGHTSVYWYQQALGLGLQFLLWYDEGEERNRGNFPPRFSGRQFPNYSSELNVNALELEDSALYLCASRIRDRPYNEQFFGPGTRLTVL.

The chain links TRBV5-1 to TRBJ2-2, with D tentatively TRBD1 or TRBD2 (5 bases each). This CDR3 has 15 amino acids. The V gene's germline CDR1 is SGHRS and CDR2 YFSETQ. The V gene lost 5 bases and the J gene lost 3 bases, with 14 bases spanning the gap. CDR3 in amino acids: CASSQQGVDTGELFF. CDR3 sequence (DNA): TGCGCCAGCAGTCAGCAGGGAGTCGACACCGGGGAGCTGTTTTTT.

Only a few counts were recorded for this clone. This sequence joins TRBV7-6 and TRBJ2-1, with D possibly being TRBD2 (7 bases). Germline CDR1 SGHVS, CDR2 FNYEAQ. Trimming took 0 bases from V and 9 from J, leaving 15 bases between them. CDR3 length equals 15 residues. Here the CDR3 DNA reads TGTGCCAGCAGCTTAGCGCCACGGGGGGCCGGTGAGCAGTTCTTC. Protein product: CASSLAPRGAGEQFF.

The chain recombines TRBV28 with TRBJ1-3; possible D gene TRBD1, 5 bases. Germline V lookup: CDR1 MDHEN, CDR2 SYDVKM. Trimming took off 1 base at V and 3 bases at J, with 13 bases between the two ends. This CDR3 is 16 amino acids long. Here the CDR3 DNA reads TGTGCCAGCAGTTTATTAGCGGGGCCTAATGGAAACACCATATATTTT. Protein sequence: CASSLLAGPNGNTIYF.

The V and J genes are TRBV6-5 and TRBJ1-6, with a tentative D call TRBD1 (6 bases). Germline CDR1 MNHEY, CDR2 SVGAGI. The CDR3 sequence is 15 residues long. V was shortened by 6 bases and J by 4 bases, with 13 bases between the two germline ends. The CDR3 DNA is TGTGCCAGCAGATCGGGACAATTATATAATTCACCCCTCCACTTT. Residues: CASRSGQLYNSPLHF.

Turning to this clone: The sample carries other DNA sequences with the same CDR3. J is TRBJ1-2 and V is TRBV5-6, with 7 bases fitting TRBD1. Germline CDR1 reads SGHDT; CDR2 reads YYEEEE. The V and J ends lost 0 bases and 1 base, in that order; junction bases with no gene match: 12. There are 18 residues in the CDR3. The CDR3, as DNA: TGTGCCAGCAGCTTGGTGTTGACCTACAGGGGTCATAACTATGGCTACACCTTC. Encoded protein: CASSLVLTYRGHNYGYTF.

This clone was recorded a few times. Different DNA sequences within this sample yield the same CDR3. This chain connects TRBV9 to TRBJ2-3, with D perhaps TRBD2 (6 bases). This CDR3 is 13 amino acids long. V was shortened by 7 bases and J by 3 bases, with 12 bases between the two germline ends. Germline values: CDR1 SGDLS, CDR2 YYNGEE. The CDR3 loop reads CASGTGETDTQYF. The CDR3 coding sequence is TGTGCCAGCGGGACGGGGGAGACAGATACGCAGTATTTT.

Only a few counts were recorded for this clone. The genes are TRBV29-1 and TRBJ2-7; D is perhaps TRBD1 (6 bases). From germline, CDR1 is SQVTM and CDR2 ANQGSEA. Trimming stripped 8 bases from V and 2 bases from J, with 16 bases between. This CDR3 has 13 residues. The CDR3 here is CSCRDTLTYEQYF. The CDR3 DNA reads as TGCAGCTGCCGGGACACCCTTACCTACGAGCAGTACTTC.

The chain uses TRBV5-1 and TRBJ1-1; 8 bases line up with TRBD1. From germline, CDR1 is SGHRS and CDR2 YFSETQ. This CDR3 has 15 residues. The V gene end was trimmed by 1 base and the J gene end by 5 bases; junction bases not matched to a gene: 7. The CDR3, as DNA: TGCGCCAGCAGCTTGCTGGACAGGGAATGGACTGAAGCTTTCTTT. Protein: CASSLLDREWTEAFF. Based on the CDR3 plus reference TRBV5-1 and TRBJ1-1, the full variable domain is KAGVTQTPRYLIKTRGQQVTLSCSPISGHRSVSWYQQTPGQGLQFLFEYFSETQRNKGNFPGRFSGRQFSNSRSEMNVSTLELGDSALYLCASSLLDREWTEAFFGQGTRLTVV.

The table lists this clone with a few counts. The rearrangement uses TRBV7-2 and TRBJ1-6; D unclear. Trimming removed 5 bases from V and 7 bases from J, with 6 bases in between. The CDR3 runs 12 residues. Per germline, CDR1 SGHTA and CDR2 FQGNSA. The CDR3 region is CASSRMNSPLHF. CDR3 in DNA: TGTGCCAGCAGCCGGATGAATTCACCCCTCCACTTT.

The rearrangement joins TRBV6-6 to TRBJ1-5; D remains unclear. Germline V gene lookup returns CDR1 MNHNY and CDR2 SVGAGI (reference sequence). The CDR3 totals 13 residues. V gave up 8 bases and J gave up 0 bases, with 8 bases separating them. CDR3 sequence reads: CASQADSNQPQHF. The CDR3 nucleotides are TGTGCCAGCCAGGCGGATAGCAATCAGCCCCAGCATTTT.

This clone appeared a few times. The chain combines TRBV21-1 with TRBJ2-5. TRBV21-1 represents a pseudogene. This CDR3 has 14 residues. The CDR3 coding sequence is TGTGCCAGCAGCAAAGGGGGGATCCAAGAGACCCAGTACTTC. Translated: CASSKGGIQETQYF.

The V gene is TRBV4-1, the J gene TRBJ2-7; D gene unclear. V was trimmed by 5 bases and J by 2 bases, leaving 13 bases between them. The CDR3 has 14 amino acids. Germline CDR1 MGHRA, CDR2 YSYEKL. The CDR3 coding sequence is TGCGCCAGCAGCTTTGACCCGGCCGCCTACGAGCAGTACTTC. It translates to CASSFDPAAYEQYF.

This clone was counted between two and nine times. The chain has TRBV7-2 and TRBJ1-1, with no clear D. V lost 5 bases and J lost 4, with 8 bases in between. CDR1 and CDR2 (germline): SGHTA, FQGNSA. CDR3 length: 12 residues. In DNA, the CDR3 is TGTGCCAGCAGCCTTGGGTCCACTGAAGCTTTCTTT. Its protein product is CASSLGSTEAFF.

This clone was seen ten or more times. The chain combines TRBV10-3 with TRBJ1-2, with D maybe TRBD1 (5 bases). CDR3 length: 13 amino acids. The V gene's germline CDR1 is ENHRY and CDR2 SYGVKD. Between the trimmed V and J ends, which lost 4 bases and 6 bases, there was a span of 12 bases. The CDR3 DNA reads as TGTGCCATCAGTGCGCGGGGGGAACATGGCTACACCTTC. Encoded protein: CAISARGEHGYTF.

The chain joins TRBV7-2 to TRBJ1-2; D perhaps matches TRBD1 (5 bases). V lost 5 bases, J lost 8 bases, and 18 bases lay in between. The CDR3 runs 14 residues. The germline V gene has CDR1 SGHTA and CDR2 FQGNSA. CDR3 residues: CASSAFRDPRGYTF. The CDR3 bases are TGTGCCAGCAGCGCGTTCAGGGACCCCAGGGGCTACACCTTC.

V is TRBV5-1 and J is TRBJ2-6; D tentatively fits TRBD1 or TRBD2 (6 bases each). Germline V gene sequence: CDR1 SGHRS, CDR2 YFSETQ. There are 17 residues in the CDR3. Trimming removed 4 bases from V and 0 bases from J, with 14 bases in between. The CDR3 sequence is CASSLDGGSSGANVLTF. As DNA, the CDR3 is TGCGCCAGCAGCCTGGACGGGGGCAGCTCTGGGGCCAACGTCCTGACTTTC.

This rearrangement joins TRBV28 to TRBJ1-1; D is undetermined. V gave up 6 bases and J gave up 1 base, with 15 bases separating them. This CDR3 comprises 15 residues. CDR1 is MDHEN, CDR2 SYDVKM, per germline. The CDR3 nucleotides are TGTGCCAGCAGCCTACCAGTAGGAGGGAACACTGAAGCTTTCTTT. Protein: CASSLPVGGNTEAFF.

The CDR3 DNA reads as TGTGCCAGCGCCACAGCGGGGGGCGCGGCCACCGGGGAGCTGTTTTTT. It yields the protein CASATAGGAATGELFF. The V call is TRBV18, the J call TRBJ2-2, with 9 bases lining up with TRBD2. Germline assignment: CDR1 KGHSH and CDR2 LQKENI. V shed 8 bases, J shed 4 bases, and the junction held 11 bases outside the gene matches. The CDR3 totals 16 residues.